Described below is a single TCR beta chain sequence and its context. Its antigen is unidentified. The CDR3 extends over 14 amino acids. Germline V gene sequence: CDR1 MRHNA, CDR2 SNTAGT. Trimming took 3 bases from V and 1 from J, leaving 8 bases between them. This sample was included in a study of T cell responses to AZD1222 COVID-19 vaccine. For the study at large: Researchers grouped second doses given at about 4 or about 12 weeks into one pool. General observations from the study: Possibly, clonal diversity was underestimated; donors were largely white British and included more females.

Clones were read by immunoSEQ multiplex PCR, and TCRdb kept only the in-frame ones, dropping some. The sample has more than 95,000 clones; over 90% are singletons. The source material was peripheral blood, sampled on day 0 of AZD1222 vaccination. The origin of this receptor is an adult in good health. The chain uses TRBV6-4 and TRBJ2-3; either TRBD1 or TRBD2 may supply D (6 bases each). CDR3: CASSEEGGTDTQYF. As DNA, the CDR3 is TGTGCCAGCAGTGAGGAGGGGGGCACAGATACGCAGTATTTT.